This entry lists 28 T cell receptor beta chains sequenced from one sample in a study of T cells in Graves' hyperthyroidism and ophthalmopathy. The source material, RNA transcripts, was used to amplify TCR beta CDR3 regions. Researchers ran a first-round RT-PCR on the TCR CDR3 using the HTBI primer set. One entry per CDR3 protein, called by TCRdb with MiXCR from the multiplex PCR reads. The table records 500,000 or so distinct CDR3 sequences, roughly 16% of them present only once. Sample: blood. The receptors were gathered from a woman aged 25 to 39 with Graves' ophthalmopathy.

This clonotype was recorded many times. V and J are TRBV28 and TRBJ2-7; 10 bases match TRBD1. The CDR3 covers 15 residues. The germline CDR1 and CDR2 sequences are MDHEN and SYDVKM. The ends lost 1 base at V and 4 bases at J; junction bases unmatched: 4. The CDR3: CASSLYRTGGYEQYF. The CDR3 DNA is TGTGCCAGCAGTTTATACAGGACAGGGGGTTACGAGCAGTACTTC.

Of note for this clonotype: A much larger clone is a single base away; this may be a read error. This rearrangement joins TRBV20-1 to TRBJ2-7; D is undetermined. In germline, CDR1 is DFQATT, CDR2 SNEGSKA (reference sequence). The CDR3 is 12 amino acids. The CDR3 here is CSARQSSYGQYF. DNA of the CDR3: TGCAGTGCTAGACAGAGCTCCTACGGGCAGTACTTC.

In this sample, this clonotype turned up many times. J is TRBJ2-1 and V is TRBV18, with D tentatively TRBD1 or TRBD2 (5 bases each). The CDR3 length is 14 residues. The germline V gene encodes CDR1 KGHSH and CDR2 LQKENI. Trimming took 3 bases from V and 3 from J, leaving 9 bases between them. The CDR3 DNA follows: TGTGCCAGCTCACCCCGGGACGGCTACAATGAGCAGTTCTTC. Protein product: CASSPRDGYNEQFF.

The rearrangement joins TRBV3-1 to TRBJ2-1; 13 bases line up with TRBD2. The CDR3 contains 16 residues. The J segment lost 6 bases and the V segment lost 4 bases, leaving 6 bases of the junction unmatched. Germline V lookup: CDR1 LGHDT, CDR2 YNNKEL (reference sequence). CDR3 amino acids: CASSLGLAGELNEQFF. The CDR3 DNA is TGTGCCAGCAGCCTAGGACTAGCGGGAGAGCTCAATGAGCAGTTCTTC.

This clonotype came up many times. The rearrangement joins TRBV5-1 to TRBJ2-7, with a tentative D call TRBD2 (5 bases). Trimming pared 7 bases from V and 4 bases from J, leaving 15 bases between. The CDR3 covers 13 residues. Germline V gene lookup returns CDR1 SGHRS and CDR2 YFSETQ. The CDR3 region is CASLVGREYEQYF. CDR3 sequence (DNA): TGCGCCAGCTTGGTTGGGAGAGAGTACGAGCAGTACTTC.

This clonotype was picked up many times. This chain links TRBV13 with TRBJ1-3; D is ambiguous. Germline lookup yields CDR1 PRHDT and CDR2 FYEKMQ (reference sequence). V shed 2 bases and J shed 4 bases, with 9 bases lying between them. The CDR3 extends over 14 amino acids. CDR3 in DNA: TGTGCCAGCAGCTTAAGGAGGCGGGGAAACACCATATATTTT. Translating it yields CASSLRRRGNTIYF.

This clonotype has only a few counts. The J gene is TRBJ2-1, the V gene TRBV6-2 or TRBV6-3, with D perhaps matching TRBD2 (6 bases). The germline V and J ends were trimmed by 0 bases and 1 base, with 10 bases remaining between them. CDR3 size: 16 residues. The germline CDR1 and CDR2 sequences are MNHEY and SVGEGT. Written as DNA, the CDR3 is TGTGCCAGCAGTTACTCTAGCGGCAAGTCCTACAATGAGCAGTTCTTC. It codes for CASSYSSGKSYNEQFF.

In the case of this clonotype: A much larger clonotype is one base distant, so this may be a read error. This rearrangement joins TRBV7-2 to TRBJ2-7; no clear D. This CDR3 region has 13 residues. Germline V lookup: CDR1 SGHTA, CDR2 FQGNSA. The germline V and J ends were trimmed by 2 bases and 3 bases, with 8 bases remaining between them. As DNA, the CDR3 is TGTGCCAGCAGCTTACCCTTCAACTACGAGCAGTACTTC. As protein: CASSLPFNYEQYF.

The chain recombines TRBV19 with TRBJ2-7; the match to TRBD2 covers 7 bases. V trimming: 3 bases; J trimming: 4 bases; junction bases outside the gene matches: 9. The CDR3 runs 15 residues. CDR1 and CDR2 from the germline V gene are LNHDA and SQIVND (reference sequence). The CDR3 is CASSISLAASYEQYF. CDR3 DNA: TGTGCCAGTAGTATCAGCCTAGCGGCCTCTTACGAGCAGTACTTC.

The chain's CDR3 is CSAGEGTGELFF. The CDR3 coding sequence is TGCAGTGCTGGCGAGGGTACCGGGGAGCTGTTTTTT. V usage is TRBV20-1 and J usage is TRBJ2-2; TRBD2 might be the D (5 bases). This CDR3 comprises 12 residues. CDR1 is DFQATT and CDR2 is SNEGSKA in the germline V gene (reference sequence). Trimming removed 5 bases at V and 5 bases at J, with 9 bases between.

In its sample, this clonotype was seen many times. V gene TRBV18 combines with J gene TRBJ2-7, with D tentatively TRBD2 (6 bases). Germline V CDR1 and CDR2: KGHSH, LQKENI. The CDR3 contains 15 residues. The V end was cut by 1 base, the J end by 5 bases, with 15 bases between. CDR3 sequence: CASSPLTRFLDEQYF. CDR3 nucleotide sequence: TGTGCCAGCTCACCACTGACTAGATTCTTAGACGAGCAGTACTTC.

The chain recombines TRBV19 with TRBJ1-5, with 8 bases that match TRBD1. J gave up 4 bases and V 5 bases, and 13 bases lay outside the gene matches. The germline gives CDR1 LNHDA, CDR2 SQIVND (reference sequence). This CDR3 is 17 amino acids long. Written as DNA, the CDR3 is TGTGCCAGTAGTCAAGGTAGTGGACAGGGCGCGAATCAGCCCCAGCATTTT. This encodes CASSQGSGQGANQPQHF. Based on the CDR3 plus reference TRBV19 and TRBJ1-5, the full variable domain is DGGITQSPKYLFRKEGQNVTLSCEQNLNHDAMYWYRQDPGQGLRLIYYSQIVNDFQKGDIAEGYSVSREKKESFPLTVTSAQKNPTAFYLCASSQGSGQGANQPQHFGDGTRLSIL.

The chain joins TRBV4-3 to TRBJ1-3; D uncertain. Trimming pared 1 base from V and 0 bases from J, leaving 10 bases between. The CDR3 runs to 16 residues. Looked up from germline, CDR1 is LGHNA and CDR2 is YSLEER. The CDR3 loop reads CASSQAGLYSGNTIYF. Here the CDR3 DNA reads TGCGCCAGCAGCCAAGCAGGCCTCTACTCTGGAAACACCATATATTTT.

The chain couples TRBV7-2 to TRBJ2-7; TRBD1 might be the D (6 bases). Deletions cut 5 bases from V and 3 bases from J, with 17 bases between. This CDR3 region has 15 residues. In germline, CDR1 is SGHTA, CDR2 FQGNSA. CDR3 bases: TGTGCCAGCAGCCAACAAGGGGGACAAAACTACGAGCAGTACTTC. This encodes CASSQQGGQNYEQYF.

The V gene is TRBV9, the J gene TRBJ2-2; D uncertain. V was clipped by 3 bases and J by 5 bases, with 14 bases between them. The CDR3 is made up of 15 amino acids. Germline V gene lookup returns CDR1 SGDLS and CDR2 YYNGEE. The CDR3 coding sequence is TGTGCCAGCAGCGCCCCCCTCGTGGTAACCGGGGAGCTGTTTTTT. It codes for CASSAPLVVTGELFF.

This clonotype has a count of ten or more. V gene TRBV20-1 combines with J gene TRBJ2-7, with a possible D match to TRBD2 (7 bases). V was trimmed by 6 bases and J by 4 bases, leaving 19 bases between them. The CDR3 runs to 14 residues. The germline CDR1 and CDR2 sequences are DFQATT and SNEGSKA (reference sequence). The CDR3, as DNA: TGCAGTGCCTGGGAAGGGAGGGGGTCTTACGAGCAGTACTTC. Protein sequence: CSAWEGRGSYEQYF.

The chain joins TRBV19 to TRBJ2-1; a weak D match, TRBD1 (7 bases). The V and J ends lost 6 bases and 7 bases respectively, with 22 bases between them. CDR1 is LNHDA, CDR2 SQIVND, per germline (reference sequence). This CDR3 spans 16 amino acids. In DNA, the CDR3 is TGTGCCAGTAGACCTGGAGGGGGCTCCGTAAGAAATGAGCAGTTCTTC. It specifies CASRPGGGSVRNEQFF. The full variable domain, rest sourced from reference TRBV19 and TRBJ2-1, is DGGITQSPKYLFRKEGQNVTLSCEQNLNHDAMYWYRQDPGQGLRLIYYSQIVNDFQKGDIAEGYSVSREKKESFPLTVTSAQKNPTAFYLCASRPGGGSVRNEQFFGPGTRLTVL.

This clonotype was counted ten times or more. The chain's CDR3 is CASSTPGTGNFPYEQYF. CDR3 nucleotide sequence: TGTGCCAGCAGTACGCCCGGGACAGGTAATTTTCCTTACGAGCAGTACTTC. The rearrangement joins TRBV28 to TRBJ2-7, with TRBD1 matching 8 bases. The CDR3 runs 17 residues. CDR1 is MDHEN, CDR2 SYDVKM, per germline. V dropped 5 bases and J dropped 4; count of bases not matched to a gene: 16.

This clonotype came up a few times. The V call is TRBV20-1, the J call TRBJ1-1; 7 bases map to TRBD1. Germline CDR1 and CDR2: DFQATT and SNEGSKA (reference sequence). With 5 bases clipped from V and 8 bases from J, the junction kept 5 bases outside the gene matches. The CDR3 covers 11 residues. The CDR3, as DNA: TGCAGTGCTGACAGGGTTCTCGAAGCTTTCTTT. Its translation: CSADRVLEAFF.

The V call is TRBV6-2 or TRBV6-3, the J call TRBJ1-1; the D gene is possibly TRBD1 (5 bases). Between the trimmed V and J ends, which lost 10 bases and 0 bases, there was a span of 18 bases. CDR1 is MNHEY and CDR2 is SVGEGT in the germline V gene. The CDR3 is 15 residues long. The CDR3 bases are TGTGCCACCCGGATATTCAGGGCCCTGAACACTGAAGCTTTCTTT. Protein sequence: CATRIFRALNTEAFF.

This clonotype was seen many times. The chain carries TRBV5-1 and TRBJ2-7, with a possible D match to TRBD2 (5 bases). The CDR3 consists of 15 residues. Looked up from germline, CDR1 is SGHRS and CDR2 is YFSETQ. Trimming took off 0 bases at V and 5 bases at J, with 15 bases between the two ends. In DNA, the CDR3 is TGCGCCAGCAGCTTGGCCGGGGTGTGGCTCCACGAGCAGTACTTC. The encoded protein is CASSLAGVWLHEQYF. Complete variable domain (other parts from reference TRBV5-1 and TRBJ2-7): KAGVTQTPRYLIKTRGQQVTLSCSPISGHRSVSWYQQTPGQGLQFLFEYFSETQRNKGNFPGRFSGRQFSNSRSEMNVSTLELGDSALYLCASSLAGVWLHEQYFGPGTRLTVT.

This clonotype was picked up a small number of times. J is TRBJ2-5 and V is TRBV7-9; 8 bases match TRBD1. Germline V gives CDR1 SEHNR, CDR2 FQNEAQ (reference sequence). The CDR3 loop spans 13 amino acids. J lost 5 bases, V lost 5 bases, and 4 bases had no gene match. The DNA for the CDR3 is TGTGCCAGCAGCACAGGGGGTTGGGAGACCCAGTACTTC. Protein sequence: CASSTGGWETQYF.

The sample holds one count of this clonotype. The genes are TRBV6-6 and TRBJ2-7, with D perhaps assigned TRBD1 or TRBD2 (5 bases each). Germline V gene sequence: CDR1 MNHNY, CDR2 SVGAGI (reference sequence). V shed 0 bases and J shed 2 bases, with 11 bases lying between them. The CDR3 is 15 amino acids. The CDR3 coding sequence is TGTGCCAGCAGTTACTCGTCGAGGGGCCCCTACGAGCAGTACTTC. Its translation is CASSYSSRGPYEQYF.

This clonotype was detected a few times. The rearrangement joins TRBV20-1 to TRBJ2-7; TRBD1 aligns across 8 bases. CDR1 DFQATT and CDR2 SNEGSKA come from the germline V gene (reference sequence). J gave up 2 bases and V 6 bases, and 12 bases lay outside the gene matches. The CDR3 is made up of 15 amino acids. The CDR3 nucleotides are TGCAGTGCATCGGACAGGGCACGAAGTCCCTACGAGCAGTACTTC. This translates into CSASDRARSPYEQYF.

This clonotype was picked up many times. This sequence joins TRBV12-3 or TRBV12-4 and TRBJ2-5; D is perhaps TRBD1 (6 bases). V was trimmed by 8 bases and J by 1 base, leaving 20 bases between them. The CDR3 has 16 residues. CDR3 region: CASGNRQAGGQETQYF. DNA of the CDR3: TGTGCCAGCGGCAACCGACAGGCCGGCGGCCAAGAGACCCAGTACTTC.

In its sample, this clonotype was seen many times. This chain uses TRBV4-1 with TRBJ1-4, with D perhaps matching TRBD1 (5 bases). Trimming removed 3 bases at V and 5 bases at J, with 16 bases between. Germline assignment: CDR1 MGHRA and CDR2 YSYEKL. The CDR3 consists of 16 residues. The CDR3 sequence is CASSQIGHRRNEKLFF. CDR3 bases: TGCGCCAGCAGCCAGATAGGACATAGGAGAAATGAAAAACTGTTTTTT.

On this clonotype itself: A much larger clone differs from this one at a single base, so this may be a read error. V usage is TRBV2 and J usage is TRBJ2-1; unclear D gene. The J call may be faulty, since TRBJ2-7 better matches the DNA end. Germline assignment: CDR1 SNHLY and CDR2 FYNNEI. The CDR3 totals 13 residues. In DNA, the CDR3 is TGTGCCAGCAGTGAACTACAAGCAAATGAGCAGTACTTC. Amino acid sequence: CASSELQANEQYF.

The genes are TRBV5-6 and TRBJ2-7, with 8 bases fitting TRBD1. The junction had 9 bases not matched to a gene; V was cut back by 4 bases and J by 3 bases. The V gene's germline CDR1 is SGHDT and CDR2 YYEEEE. This CDR3 has 15 amino acids. CDR3 coding DNA: TGTGCCAGCAGCGCGACCGGGACAGGATACTACGAGCAGTACTTC. Protein sequence: CASSATGTGYYEQYF. Based on the CDR3 plus reference TRBV5-6 and TRBJ2-7, the full variable domain is DAGVTQSPTHLIKTRGQQVTLRCSPKSGHDTVSWYQQALGQGPQFIFQYYEEEERQRGNFPDRFSGHQFPNYSSELNVNALLLGDSALYLCASSATGTGYYEQYFGPGTRLTVT.